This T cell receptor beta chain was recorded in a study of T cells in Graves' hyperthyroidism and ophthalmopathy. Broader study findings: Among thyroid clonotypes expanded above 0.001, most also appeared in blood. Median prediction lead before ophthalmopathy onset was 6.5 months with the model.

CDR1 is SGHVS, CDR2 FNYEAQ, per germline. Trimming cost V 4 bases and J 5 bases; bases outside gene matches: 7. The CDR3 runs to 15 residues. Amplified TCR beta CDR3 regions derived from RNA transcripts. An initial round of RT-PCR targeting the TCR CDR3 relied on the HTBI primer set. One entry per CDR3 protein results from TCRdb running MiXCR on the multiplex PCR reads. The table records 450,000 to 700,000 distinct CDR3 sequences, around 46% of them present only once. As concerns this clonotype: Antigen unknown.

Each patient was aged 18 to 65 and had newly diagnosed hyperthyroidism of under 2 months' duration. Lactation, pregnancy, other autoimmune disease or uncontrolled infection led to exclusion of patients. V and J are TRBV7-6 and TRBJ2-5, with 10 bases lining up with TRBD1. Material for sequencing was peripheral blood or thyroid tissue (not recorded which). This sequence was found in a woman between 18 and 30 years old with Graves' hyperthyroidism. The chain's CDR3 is CASSSGTGDGETQYF. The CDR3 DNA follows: TGTGCCAGCAGCTCCGGGACAGGGGATGGGGAGACCCAGTACTTC.